The 32 T cell receptor beta chains below were found in one sample sequenced in a study of shared clonotypes between healthy human individuals. The data were produced by immunoSEQ multiplex PCR, yet TCRdb's version contains in-frame clones alone and is incomplete. The sample contains about 1.1 million clones, approximately 80% of which appear only once. Sequencing was carried out using memory CD4+ T cells from PBMCs. Regarding subset: CD45RA-negative fraction. These receptor sequences come from a man younger than 30 in good health. Some clones in this sample may be carry-over from other donors' samples.

The gene calls are TRBV2 and TRBJ1-1, with D possibly being TRBD1 (6 bases). The germline V gene encodes CDR1 SNHLY and CDR2 FYNNEI. This CDR3 region has 12 residues. The V and J ends lost 3 bases and 10 bases respectively, with 12 bases between them. CDR3 sequence: CASSELRGAAFF. The CDR3 coding sequence is TGTGCCAGCAGTGAGCTCAGGGGAGCAGCTTTCTTT.

The V call is TRBV6-1, the J call TRBJ2-7; D gene unclear. Deletions cut 10 bases from V and 0 bases from J, with 13 bases between. The germline V gene has CDR1 MNHNS and CDR2 SASEGT. CDR3 length: 13 amino acids. CDR3 in DNA: TGTGCCACCGACCCACCTAGCTCCTACGAGCAGTACTTC. Its translation: CATDPPSSYEQYF.

This sequence joins TRBV9 and TRBJ2-2; 10 bases map to TRBD2. The CDR3 covers 16 residues. Germline-derived CDR1 and CDR2 are SGDLS and YYNGEE. With 4 bases clipped from V and 5 bases from J, the junction kept 8 bases outside the gene matches. CDR3 DNA: TGTGCCAGCAGCCTAGCGGGACTAGCGCTAACCGGGGAGCTGTTTTTT. This translates into CASSLAGLALTGELFF. The full variable domain, in which reference TRBV9 and TRBJ2-2 provide the parts outside the CDR3, is DSGVTQTPKHLITATGQRVTLRCSPRSGDLSVYWYQQSLDQGLQFLIQYYNGEERAKGNILERFSAQQFPDLHSELNLSSLELGDSALYFCASSLAGLALTGELFFGEGSRLTVL.

This rearrangement joins TRBV7-2 to TRBJ2-5, with TRBD2 identical over 10 bases. CDR1 is SGHTA, CDR2 FQGNSA, per germline. The CDR3 runs 15 residues. V dropped 3 bases and J dropped 5; count of bases not matched to a gene: 6. CDR3 DNA: TGTGCCAGCAGCTTCCGGACTAGCGGAAGGGAGACCCAGTACTTC. Translation gives CASSFRTSGRETQYF.

The chain joins TRBV7-3 to TRBJ2-5; maybe TRBD2 (5 bases). Germline loops: CDR1 SGHTA, CDR2 FQGTGA. This CDR3 has 13 amino acids. Deletions cut 5 bases from V and 2 bases from J, with 9 bases between. The CDR3 nucleotides are TGTGCCAGCAGCCGAAAGCGGCAAGAGACCCAGTACTTC. Protein sequence: CASSRKRQETQYF.

This sequence joins TRBV28 and TRBJ2-2, with a weak D call TRBD2 (5 bases). This CDR3 comprises 15 residues. V was cut by 2 bases and J by 6 bases, with 13 bases left in between. Per the germline V gene, CDR1 is MDHEN and CDR2 is SYDVKM. CDR3 protein: CASSLNGLAAGELFF. The CDR3 DNA reads TGTGCCAGCAGTTTAAATGGCCTAGCCGCCGGGGAGCTGTTTTTT.

This chain connects TRBV9 to TRBJ2-3, with 15 nucleotides matching TRBD2. In germline, CDR1 is SGDLS, CDR2 YYNGEE. J gave up 1 base and V 2 bases, and 5 bases lay outside the gene matches. The CDR3 spans 18 residues. The CDR3 region has the DNA TGTGCCAGCAGCGTGGGACTAGCGGGAGGTCGGGGCACAGATACGCAGTATTTT. Its translation: CASSVGLAGGRGTDTQYF.

Worth noting for this clone: Other nucleotide sequences in the sample specify the same CDR3. V usage is TRBV19 and J usage is TRBJ1-2; D is unresolved. This CDR3 is 13 amino acids long. The germline CDR1 and CDR2 sequences are LNHDA and SQIVND (reference sequence). V was clipped by 3 bases and J by 6 bases, with 11 bases between them. CDR3 region: CASSIRVFDGYTF. The CDR3 bases are TGTGCCAGTAGTATTCGGGTGTTCGATGGCTACACCTTC.

This clone was counted a single time. The V gene is TRBV7-8, the J gene TRBJ2-7, with TRBD2 matching over 7 bases. The CDR3 is 15 residues long. Germline V lookup: CDR1 SGHVS, CDR2 FQNEAQ. With 6 bases clipped from V and 0 bases from J, the junction kept 8 bases outside the gene matches. The CDR3 nucleotides read TGTGCCAGCAGAAGAACTAGCGATCGCTCCTACGAGCAGTACTTC. Translating gives CASRRTSDRSYEQYF. Based on the CDR3 plus reference TRBV7-8 and TRBJ2-7, the full variable domain is GAGVSQSPRYKVAKRGQDVALRCDPISGHVSLFWYQQALGQGPEFLTYFQNEAQLDKSGLPSDRFFAERPEGSVSTLKIQRTQQEDSAVYLCASRRTSDRSYEQYFGPGTRLTVT.

This chain joins TRBV20-1 and TRBJ2-7; D gene uncertain. The CDR3 extends over 11 amino acids. Germline assignment: CDR1 DFQATT and CDR2 SNEGSKA (reference sequence). V was trimmed by 0 bases and J by 1 base, leaving 1 base between them. This CDR3 reads CSARDSYEQYF. For the CDR3, the DNA is TGCAGTGCTAGAGATTCCTACGAGCAGTACTTC.

The genes are TRBV11-2 and TRBJ2-3; D uncertain. This CDR3 contains 14 residues. V was clipped by 3 bases and J by 1 base, with 8 bases between them. Germline V gives CDR1 SGHAT, CDR2 FQNNGV. CDR3 coding DNA: TGTGCCAGCAGCTTCCCCCTCGGCACAGATACGCAGTATTTT. It specifies CASSFPLGTDTQYF.

The chain joins TRBV18 to TRBJ1-1; TRBD1 is a possible D gene (6 bases). Germline V gene lookup returns CDR1 KGHSH and CDR2 LQKENI. Trimming shortened V by 3 bases and J by 6 bases, and 17 bases separated the two germline ends. This CDR3 has 15 amino acids. CDR3 DNA sequence: TGTGCCAGCTCACCCGTCATACAGGGAAACCCTGAAGCTTTCTTT. Translated: CASSPVIQGNPEAFF.

This clone came up once. The CDR3 DNA follows: TGTGCCAGCTCAACAGGGAAGAACACTGAAGCTTTCTTT. Translation gives CASSTGKNTEAFF. This chain links TRBV2 with TRBJ1-1; weak D call: TRBD1 (6 bases). The V and J ends lost 8 bases and 1 base respectively, with 11 bases between them. CDR3 size: 13 residues. CDR1 and CDR2 from the germline V gene are SNHLY and FYNNEI.

With respect to this clone: A far larger clone is a single base away, which makes a read error likely. The chain employs TRBV30 and TRBJ2-5; D unclear. The germline V gene encodes CDR1 GTSNPN and CDR2 SVGIG (reference sequence). The CDR3 covers 11 residues. The CDR3 DNA is TGTGCCTGGACAGGTCAAGGGACCCAGTACTTC. Protein sequence: CAWTGQGTQYF.

To note about this clone: This same CDR3 is encoded by further DNA sequences in the sample. The J gene is TRBJ1-1, the V gene TRBV7-9; the match to TRBD1 covers 7 bases. Germline V CDR1 and CDR2: SEHNR, FQNEAQ (reference sequence). This CDR3 has 13 amino acids. Germline trimming cut 4 bases from V and 5 bases from J; bases unmatched to any gene: 4. CDR3 in DNA: TGTGCCAGCAGCTCTCAGGGGGGGACTGAAGCTTTCTTT. Its protein product is CASSSQGGTEAFF.

V usage is TRBV2 and J usage is TRBJ1-5; D unresolved. The ends were cut back, 0 bases at V and 6 bases at J, with 12 bases in the middle. The CDR3 sequence is 15 residues long. CDR1 and CDR2 from the germline V gene are SNHLY and FYNNEI. Here the CDR3 DNA reads TGTGCCAGCAGTGAAGCGAAGGTTTGGGGTCAGCCCCAGCATTTT. Its translation is CASSEAKVWGQPQHF.

This clone was recorded a few times. The chain has TRBV7-9 and TRBJ2-3; 11 bases match TRBD2. Germline CDR1 and CDR2: SEHNR and FQNEAQ (reference sequence). The CDR3 covers 14 residues. Germline trimming cut 5 bases from V and 6 bases from J; bases unmatched to any gene: 4. CDR3 sequence: CASSTSGRLDTQYF. The CDR3 coding sequence is TGTGCCAGCAGCACTAGCGGGAGATTGGATACGCAGTATTTT.

This clone was detected only a few times. The genes are TRBV12-2 and TRBJ2-1; the D call in the table, TRBD2, was not verified against the DNA. TRBV12-2 is described as a pseudogene. This CDR3 has 16 residues. The CDR3 DNA is TGTGCAAGTCGCACCGGGACTCTCCGCTCCTACAATGAGCAGTTCTTC. Its translation: CASRTGTLRSYNEQFF.

This rearrangement joins TRBV18 to TRBJ1-1, with TRBD1 matching over 10 bases. The V segment lost 6 bases and the J segment 5 bases; nucleotides outside the gene matches: 3. Germline V gene data show CDR1 as KGHSH and CDR2 as LQKENI. This CDR3 comprises 13 residues. CDR3 in amino acids: CASSTGGSTEAFF. The CDR3 region has the DNA TGTGCCAGCTCGACAGGGGGCTCGACTGAAGCTTTCTTT.

The chain combines TRBV2 with TRBJ2-5, with TRBD1 matching 9 bases. V trimming: 0 bases; J trimming: 4 bases; junction bases outside the gene matches: 6. The CDR3 length is 16 residues. Germline CDR1 reads SNHLY; CDR2 reads FYNNEI. The CDR3 region is CASSEARQGGSETQYF. CDR3 DNA sequence: TGTGCCAGCAGTGAAGCGCGACAGGGGGGGTCAGAGACCCAGTACTTC.

CDR3 amino acids: CASSLLGEGGTQYF. The CDR3 DNA sequence: TGTGCCAGCAGCTTATTAGGGGAAGGTGGGACCCAGTACTTC. The genes are TRBV7-7 and TRBJ2-5; maybe TRBD1 (5 bases). The length of the CDR3 is 14 residues. V lost 2 bases and J lost 7, with 14 bases in between. Per germline, CDR1 SSHAT and CDR2 FNYEAQ (reference sequence).

This chain uses TRBV5-1 with TRBJ2-6, with D uncertain. Deletions cut 6 bases from V and 1 base from J, with 11 bases between. The CDR3 runs 15 residues. Germline-derived CDR1 and CDR2 are SGHRS and YFSETQ. CDR3 loop: CASKNVGSGANVLTF. The CDR3 DNA is TGCGCCAGCAAAAATGTGGGGTCTGGGGCCAACGTCCTGACTTTC.

This clone has just a few counts. The chain uses TRBV22-1 and TRBJ2-7; the D call TRBD1 from the table was never checked on the DNA. TRBV22-1 is annotated as a pseudogene. This CDR3 has 13 amino acids. CDR3 protein: CPGSAAGIYEQYF. The CDR3 coding sequence is TGTCCTGGGAGCGCAGCAGGAATCTACGAGCAGTACTTC.

Only one count was recorded for this clone. The rearrangement links TRBV18 to TRBJ2-3; D is unresolved. Germline V gene sequence: CDR1 KGHSH, CDR2 LQKENI. This CDR3 is built from 11 residues. Trimming left V 3 bases short and J 5 bases short, with 3 bases between. CDR3 nucleotide sequence: TGTGCCAGCTCACCGTTAGATACGCAGTATTTT. This translates into CASSPLDTQYF.

V gene TRBV7-8 combines with J gene TRBJ2-7; tentatively, D is TRBD1 or TRBD2 (5 bases each). The CDR3 has 13 amino acids. CDR1 is SGHVS and CDR2 is FQNEAQ in the germline V gene. V was shortened by 5 bases and J by 1 base, with 9 bases between the two germline ends. In nucleotides, the CDR3 is TGTGCCAGCAGCAGGGGACCATCCTACGAGCAGTACTTC. This gives the protein CASSRGPSYEQYF.

The V call is TRBV28, the J call TRBJ1-2; the D is unclear. Germline CDR1 is MDHEN and CDR2 is SYDVKM. Trimming took off 5 bases at V and 5 bases at J, with 15 bases between the two ends. This CDR3 spans 14 amino acids. Here the CDR3 DNA reads TGTGCCAGCAGTCGTACCGGGAGGAATTATGGCTACACCTTC. Protein product: CASSRTGRNYGYTF.

This clone was counted between two and nine times. The chain links TRBV4-3 to TRBJ1-2; maybe TRBD1 (5 bases). This CDR3 region has 14 residues. Trimming took off 4 bases at V and 0 bases at J, with 9 bases between the two ends. Germline-derived CDR1 and CDR2 are LGHNA and YSLEER. In nucleotides, the CDR3 is TGCGCCAGCAGCCTGACAGAAACTAACTATGGCTACACCTTC. As protein: CASSLTETNYGYTF.

Note on this clone: A read error is the likely source, as a far larger clone sits one nucleotide away. V and J are TRBV4-2 and TRBJ1-1, with a weak D call TRBD1 (5 bases). Germline loops: CDR1 LGHNA, CDR2 YNFKEQ. The CDR3 is 14 amino acids. This CDR3 reads CASSQGGTNTEALF. For the CDR3, the DNA is TGTGCCAGCAGCCAGGGGGGAACGAACACTGAAGCTCTCTTT.

The rearrangement links TRBV28 to TRBJ2-7; 12 bases are shared with TRBD2. This CDR3 region has 19 residues. The germline V gene has CDR1 MDHEN and CDR2 SYDVKM. V lost 5 bases, J lost 3 bases, and 17 bases stayed unmatched. CDR3 loop: CASSEFSTSGRLRGYEQYF. The DNA for the CDR3 is TGTGCCAGCAGTGAATTTTCTACTAGCGGGAGGTTGAGGGGCTACGAGCAGTACTTC.

The chain carries TRBV19 and TRBJ1-4; 9 nucleotides match TRBD1. V trimming: 9 bases; J trimming: 0 bases; junction bases outside the gene matches: 5. The CDR3 has 15 amino acids. From germline, CDR1 is LNHDA and CDR2 SQIVND (reference sequence). In nucleotides, the CDR3 is TGTGCCAGCAAGGACAGGGGCCCAACTAATGAAAAACTGTTTTTT. Its translation: CASKDRGPTNEKLFF.

This rearrangement joins TRBV7-2 to TRBJ2-7; 7 bases fit TRBD2. J was trimmed by 7 bases and V by 6 bases; bases with no gene match: 6. The V gene's germline CDR1 is SGHTA and CDR2 FQGNSA. The CDR3 is 12 amino acids. The CDR3 loop is CASSAREGEQYF. As DNA, the CDR3 is TGTGCCAGCAGTGCTAGGGAGGGAGAGCAGTACTTC.

The chain employs TRBV11-3 and TRBJ2-2; D call uncertain. Germline V gene data show CDR1 as SGHNT and CDR2 as YENEEA. The CDR3 contains 16 residues. Trimming removed 2 bases at V and 1 base at J, with 11 bases between. In DNA form, the CDR3 reads TGTGCCAGCAGCTTATCTATCACCCTGAACACCGGGGAGCTGTTTTTT. As protein: CASSLSITLNTGELFF.